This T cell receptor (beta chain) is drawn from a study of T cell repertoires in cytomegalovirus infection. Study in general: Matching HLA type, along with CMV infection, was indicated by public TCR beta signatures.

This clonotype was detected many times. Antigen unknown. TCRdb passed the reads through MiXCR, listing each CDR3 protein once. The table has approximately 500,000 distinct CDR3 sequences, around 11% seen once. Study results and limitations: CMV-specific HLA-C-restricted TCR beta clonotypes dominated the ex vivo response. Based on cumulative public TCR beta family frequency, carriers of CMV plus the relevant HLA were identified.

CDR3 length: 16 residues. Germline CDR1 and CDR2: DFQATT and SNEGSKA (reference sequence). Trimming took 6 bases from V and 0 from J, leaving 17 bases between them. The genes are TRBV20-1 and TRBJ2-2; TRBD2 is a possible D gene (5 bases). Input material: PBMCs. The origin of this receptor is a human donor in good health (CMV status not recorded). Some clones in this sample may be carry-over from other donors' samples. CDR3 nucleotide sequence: TGCAGTGCCCAATTACCGGGAACGGCGAACACCGGGGAGCTGTTTTTT. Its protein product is CSAQLPGTANTGELFF.